Included here is one T cell receptor (beta chain) sequence, with context. This CDR3 contains 14 residues. Looked up from germline, CDR1 is MDHEN and CDR2 is SYDVKM. J lost 5 bases, V lost 5 bases, and 8 bases had no gene match. These data come from a study of blood T cell repertoires in COVID-19. Study-wide context: Acute-phase and convalescent COVID-19 samples originated in the United States, Italy and Spain. In each case, the material was cDNA or gDNA derived from T cells, B-cell-depleted T cells, or PBMCs.

As originally analysed: Reference gene primer amplification in the assay estimated nucleated cell counts. Sequencing was performed with immunoSEQ multiplex PCR; in TCRdb, only in-frame clones are kept and a portion is missing. Clone size and the V and J calls come from that table; the DNA yielded D and trimming. Seen here are 350,000 or so clones, around 83% observed once, and the top ten hold about 3%. The chain couples TRBV28 to TRBJ2-7; 8 nucleotides align to TRBD2. This TCR derives from a man aged 30 to 39 with active or convalescent COVID-19. The sequencing input was peripheral blood. The CDR3: CASSPWGAGDEQYF. CDR3 in DNA: TGTGCCAGCAGTCCGTGGGGAGCGGGAGACGAGCAGTACTTC.